Each of the 24 T cell receptor beta chains below was sequenced from the same sample in a study of shared clonotypes between healthy human individuals. Produced via immunoSEQ multiplex PCR; TCRdb's table is partial and in-frame only. The data show under 200,000 clones, with 85% to 95% seen just once and 0.067% held by the top ten. Sequences were obtained from naive CD4+ T cells sorted from blood. Specified subset: CD45RA+ positively selected. The receptors come from a woman under 40 in good health.

The rearrangement joins TRBV19 to TRBJ2-2; D possibly corresponds to TRBD1 (6 bases). V was shortened by 8 bases and J by 5 bases, with 24 bases between the two germline ends. CDR1 and CDR2 (germline): LNHDA, SQIVND (reference sequence). There are 17 residues in the CDR3. The CDR3 bases are TGTGCCAGTCGAAAGGGTAACCCGGGACAAAGGACCGGGGAGCTGTTTTTT. Amino acids: CASRKGNPGQRTGELFF.

As to this clone: Its ends do not fully match the called genes, so a read error is possible. The rearrangement joins TRBV19 to TRBJ2-7; TRBD2 aligns across 7 bases. CDR3 length: 14 residues. Germline V gene data show CDR1 as LNHDA and CDR2 as SQIVND (reference sequence). CDR3 nucleotides: TGTGCCAGTAGTATCCAGCGGGACTCCTACGAGCAATACTTC. As protein: CASSIQRDSYEQYF.

The J gene is TRBJ2-7, the V gene TRBV27; 7 positions agree with TRBD2. The germline gives CDR1 MNHEY, CDR2 SMNVEV (reference sequence). This CDR3 region has 17 residues. V gave up 2 bases and J gave up 4 bases; unmatched junction bases: 14. The CDR3 DNA is TGTGCCAGCAGTTTAAGAGGGAGGGCCCTCGTCGTGTACGAGCAGTACTTC. Protein sequence: CASSLRGRALVVYEQYF.

This clone was seen just once. The genes are TRBV10-1 and TRBJ2-7; TRBD1 agrees at 11 bases. This CDR3 is built from 14 residues. V lost 3 bases to trimming and J lost 7 bases; unmatched junction nucleotides: 5. Germline lookup yields CDR1 WNHNN and CDR2 SYGVQD (reference sequence). The CDR3 coding sequence is TGCGCCAGCAGTGACTGGACAGGGGGCGCGGAGCAGTACTTC. Translating it yields CASSDWTGGAEQYF.

The rearrangement links TRBV10-1 to TRBJ2-2; 9 nucleotides line up with TRBD2. Germline CDR1 WNHNN, CDR2 SYGVQD (reference sequence). V gave up 0 bases and J gave up 6 bases; unmatched junction bases: 8. This CDR3 region has 17 residues. The CDR3 sequence: CASSESALAGAPGELFF. CDR3 DNA sequence: TGCGCCAGCAGTGAGTCAGCATTAGCGGGAGCCCCCGGGGAGCTGTTTTTT.

This chain connects TRBV29-1 to TRBJ1-2, with 7 bases matching TRBD1. The CDR3 extends over 14 amino acids. With V trimmed by 7 bases and J by 4 bases, 12 bases remained unmatched. The germline CDR1 and CDR2 sequences are SQVTM and ANQGSEA. CDR3 sequence (DNA): TGCAGCGCCCCTAGGGGGACAGACTTCTATGGCTACACCTTC. Protein product: CSAPRGTDFYGYTF.

The chain links TRBV5-1 to TRBJ2-3; 7 bases agree with TRBD1. Per the germline V gene, CDR1 is SGHRS and CDR2 is YFSETQ. J gave up 7 bases and V 4 bases, and 15 bases lay outside the gene matches. This CDR3 contains 16 residues. Here the CDR3 DNA reads TGCGCCAGCAGCGCACCGGGACAGTGGGCACAAAATACGCAGTATTTT. It specifies CASSAPGQWAQNTQYF.

The chain uses TRBV6-1 and TRBJ2-7; the match to TRBD2 covers 9 bases. Looked up from germline, CDR1 is MNHNS and CDR2 is SASEGT. There are 17 residues in the CDR3. V trimming: 2 bases; J trimming: 3 bases; junction bases outside the gene matches: 11. The CDR3 nucleotides are TGTGCCAGCAGTGAATCGGGGGGGGTAGCGGGAGACTACGAGCAGTACTTC. It yields the protein CASSESGGVAGDYEQYF.

V usage is TRBV6-1 and J usage is TRBJ2-5; no definite D call. Between the trimmed V and J ends, which lost 6 bases and 5 bases, there was a span of 16 bases. The CDR3 has 14 amino acids. CDR1 and CDR2 (germline): MNHNS, SASEGT. CDR3 sequence: CASRRQTMWETQYF. Written as DNA, the CDR3 is TGTGCCAGCAGGCGGCAAACTATGTGGGAGACCCAGTACTTC.

The V gene is TRBV5-1, the J gene TRBJ2-2; weak D call: TRBD2 (5 bases). CDR3 length: 15 residues. Germline values: CDR1 SGHRS, CDR2 YFSETQ. V was shortened by 1 base and J by 2 bases, with 9 bases between the two germline ends. The CDR3 DNA reads TGCGCCAGCAGCTTGATACTAGGCAACACCGGGGAGCTGTTTTTT. This codes for CASSLILGNTGELFF.

This clone has a single count. The rearrangement uses TRBV28 and TRBJ2-7; 9 nucleotides align to TRBD2. The germline V gene encodes CDR1 MDHEN and CDR2 SYDVKM. The CDR3 has 14 residues. Losses at the gene ends were 7 bases for V and 4 bases for J; bases not matched to a gene: 8. DNA of the CDR3: TGTGCCAGCACCCCCCCTCTAGCGGGATACGAGCAGTACTTC. Translation: CASTPPLAGYEQYF.

The chain joins TRBV6-6 to TRBJ2-5; D is uncertain. The germline V and J ends were trimmed by 1 base and 5 bases, with 5 bases remaining between them. The germline CDR1 and CDR2 sequences are MNHNY and SVGAGI (reference sequence). This CDR3 spans 12 amino acids. The CDR3 sequence is CASSYFEETQYF. As DNA, the CDR3 is TGTGCCAGCAGTTACTTTGAGGAGACCCAGTACTTC.

Concerning this clone: Compared with germline, one end of the junction differs, possibly owing to a read error. This chain uses TRBV7-9 with TRBJ1-6; 10 bases align to TRBD1. CDR3 length: 16 amino acids. CDR1 and CDR2 from the germline V gene are SEHNR and FQNEAQ (reference sequence). The CDR3 nucleotides read TGTGCCAGCAGTTTACACGGGACAGGGGATAACTCACCCCTCCACTTT. Protein sequence: CASSLHGTGDNSPLHF.

This chain uses TRBV27 with TRBJ1-5, with D perhaps TRBD1 (5 bases). This CDR3 spans 12 amino acids. Looked up from germline, CDR1 is MNHEY and CDR2 is SMNVEV (reference sequence). V was pared by 4 bases and J by 9 bases, with 10 bases between. The CDR3 protein is CASSSGMRPQHF. CDR3 sequence (DNA): TGTGCCAGCAGTTCAGGGATGCGGCCCCAGCATTTT.

The chain recombines TRBV7-9 with TRBJ2-2; D is undetermined. Trimming took 4 bases from V and 3 from J, leaving 18 bases between them. Germline V gives CDR1 SEHNR, CDR2 FQNEAQ (reference sequence). The CDR3 contains 17 residues. The CDR3 coding sequence is TGTGCCAGCAGCTGGCCCCCCTTTTATATCTACACCGGGGAGCTGTTTTTT. Protein product: CASSWPPFYIYTGELFF.

In regard to this clone: At one boundary the junction diverges from the germline segment, which might be a read error. The chain links TRBV5-3 to TRBJ2-7; TRBD2 might be the D (6 bases). TRBV5-3 is treated as an ORF (open reading frame) with a function not yet certain. The CDR3 loop spans 15 amino acids. The CDR3 spells CASSLSGGAAYEQYF. Here the CDR3 DNA reads TGTGCCAGCAGCTTGTCGGGCGGGGCGGCCTACGAGCAGTACTTC.

This chain's CDR3 is CASRGSPTGTDTQYF. CDR3 sequence (DNA): TGTGCCAGCAGAGGGTCCCCGACTGGCACAGATACGCAGTATTTT. V gene TRBV6-5 combines with J gene TRBJ2-3, with D unresolved. With 6 bases removed from V and 1 base from J, the gap between germline ends came to 14 bases. This CDR3 region has 15 residues. Germline CDR1 MNHEY, CDR2 SVGAGI.

CDR3 in amino acids: CASKGGFNQPQHF. The CDR3 DNA sequence: TGTGCCAGTAAGGGGGGTTTTAATCAGCCCCAGCATTTT. The chain has TRBV19 and TRBJ1-5; possibly TRBD1 for D (6 bases). The germline V gene encodes CDR1 LNHDA and CDR2 SQIVND (reference sequence). The CDR3 totals 13 residues. V was clipped by 7 bases and J by 4 bases, with 11 bases between them.

This chain's CDR3 is CASSMSRPYEQYF. The CDR3 DNA follows: TGTGCCAGTAGTATGAGTCGCCCCTACGAGCAGTACTTC. This sequence joins TRBV19 and TRBJ2-5, with unresolved D. The J call may be incorrect, as the DNA end agrees better with TRBJ2-7. This CDR3 has 13 residues. Germline loops: CDR1 LNHDA, CDR2 SQIVND (reference sequence).

The chain carries TRBV5-1 and TRBJ1-2; D might be TRBD1 (6 bases). The CDR3 loop spans 15 amino acids. Trimming pared 0 bases from V and 2 bases from J, leaving 11 bases between. CDR1 and CDR2 (germline): SGHRS, YFSETQ. CDR3 protein: CASSLADRINYGYTF. For the CDR3, the DNA is TGCGCCAGCAGCTTGGCCGACAGGATAAACTATGGCTACACCTTC. The full variable domain, rest sourced from reference TRBV5-1 and TRBJ1-2, is KAGVTQTPRYLIKTRGQQVTLSCSPISGHRSVSWYQQTPGQGLQFLFEYFSETQRNKGNFPGRFSGRQFSNSRSEMNVSTLELGDSALYLCASSLADRINYGYTFGSGTRLTVV.

The chain carries TRBV7-8 and TRBJ1-5; D might be TRBD1 (5 bases). This CDR3 comprises 15 residues. The V end lost 2 bases, the J end lost 5 bases, and 13 bases lay between the germline ends. CDR1 and CDR2 from the germline V gene are SGHVS and FQNEAQ. The DNA for the CDR3 is TGTGCCAGCAGCTTAACGGCTGGGGACTATCAGCCCCAGCATTTT. Translation gives CASSLTAGDYQPQHF.

The V gene is TRBV7-8, the J gene TRBJ2-7; D is uncertain. The germline V gene has CDR1 SGHVS and CDR2 FQNEAQ. The CDR3 runs 11 residues. V was pared by 1 base and J by 12 bases, with 10 bases between. Here the CDR3 reads CASSLEYDRYF. For the CDR3, the DNA is TGTGCCAGCAGCTTAGAATACGATCGGTACTTC.

The CDR3 spells CASRTTVNTEAFF. The CDR3 nucleotides read TGTGCCAGCAGGACGACAGTGAACACTGAAGCTTTCTTT. The chain couples TRBV28 to TRBJ1-1, with a possible D match to TRBD1 (5 bases). The germline V gene has CDR1 MDHEN and CDR2 SYDVKM. The CDR3 spans 13 residues. The V and J ends lost 6 bases and 0 bases respectively, with 8 bases between them.

The chain links TRBV6-5 to TRBJ1-2; D is ambiguous. This CDR3 is built from 14 residues. Germline values: CDR1 MNHEY, CDR2 SVGAGI. V lost 8 bases to trimming and J lost 3 bases, with 16 bases between them. The CDR3 loop reads CASGSAAPYYGYTF. CDR3 bases: TGTGCCAGCGGTTCGGCTGCCCCCTACTATGGCTACACCTTC.